Listed below are T cell receptor beta chains from one sample, sequenced in a study of beta chain features in type 1 diabetes. Clones were sequenced by immunoSEQ multiplex PCR, and TCRdb holds only the in-frame ones, with some missing. The sample holds about 130,000 clones, 9% to 9.5% seen once. What was sequenced was central memory CD4+ T cells from blood. Receptor source: a man aged 18 to 30 in good health. The CDR3 runs from the conserved cysteine through the conserved F or W. A D gene is named only where the DNA matches it firmly. Size is stated for part of the rows, as once, few or many counts, or as a class when the clone is expanded.

CDR3aa: CASGRGGTDTQYF
CDR3nt: TGTGCCAGCGGACGGGGGGGCACAGATACGCAGTATTTT
v_gene: TRBV4-2
d_gene: TRBD2
abundance: few
j_gene: TRBJ2-3

CDR3aa: CASSLSGTGWETQYF
CDR3nt: TGTGCCAGTAGTCTTTCCGGGACAGGGTGGGAGACCCAGTACTTC
v_gene: TRBV19
d_gene: TRBD1
abundance: .
j_gene: TRBJ2-5

CDR3aa: CASSHTGKSAGELFF
CDR3nt: TGTGCCAGCAGCCACACGGGGAAATCGGCCGGGGAGCTGTTTTTT
v_gene: TRBV9
d_gene: .
abundance: few
j_gene: TRBJ2-2

CDR3aa: CSANIGYEQFF
CDR3nt: TGCAGTGCTAACATCGGGTATGAGCAGTTCTTC
v_gene: TRBV20-1
d_gene: .
abundance: few
j_gene: TRBJ2-1

CDR3aa: CASSQGGTGWSYEQYF
CDR3nt: TGTGCCAGCAGCCAAGGTGGGACAGGGTGGTCCTACGAGCAGTACTTC
v_gene: TRBV4-2
d_gene: TRBD1
abundance: few
j_gene: TRBJ2-7

CDR3aa: CASSPTGSQETQYF
CDR3nt: TGTGCCAGCTCACCCACAGGGTCCCAAGAGACCCAGTACTTC
v_gene: TRBV18
d_gene: .
abundance: few
j_gene: TRBJ2-5

CDR3aa: CASSLAGGTDTQYF
CDR3nt: TGTGCCAGCAGCTTAGCGGGGGGCACAGATACGCAGTATTTT
v_gene: TRBV11-3
d_gene: .
abundance: few
j_gene: TRBJ2-3

CDR3aa: CASSSWGVQETQYF
CDR3nt: TGTGCCAGCAGCTCGTGGGGAGTCCAAGAGACCCAGTACTTC
v_gene: TRBV7-2
d_gene: .
abundance: few
j_gene: TRBJ2-5

CDR3aa: CASSYGQVEAFF
CDR3nt: TGTGCCAGCAGTTACGGACAGGTAGAAGCTTTCTTT
v_gene: TRBV6-5
d_gene: TRBD1
abundance: .
j_gene: TRBJ1-1

CDR3aa: CASSLGGEETQYF
CDR3nt: TGCGCCAGCAGCTTGGGGGGGGAAGAGACCCAGTACTTC
v_gene: TRBV5-1
d_gene: .
abundance: .
j_gene: TRBJ2-5

CDR3aa: CASSIEVAMNTEAFF
CDR3nt: TGTGCCAGTAGTATAGAGGTGGCAATGAACACTGAAGCTTTCTTT
v_gene: TRBV19
d_gene: .
abundance: .
j_gene: TRBJ1-1

CDR3aa: CASSLTSGTYNEQFF
CDR3nt: TGTGCCAGCAGCTTGACTAGCGGGACGTACAATGAGCAGTTCTTC
v_gene: TRBV5-5
d_gene: TRBD2
abundance: .
j_gene: TRBJ2-1

CDR3aa: CASSLPGIGLQPQHF
CDR3nt: TGTGCCAGCAGTCTACCGGGGATCGGACTACAGCCCCAGCATTTT
v_gene: TRBV6-1
d_gene: .
abundance: .
j_gene: TRBJ1-5

CDR3aa: CASSLGRGETQYF
CDR3nt: TGTGCCAGCAGCTTAGGACGAGGGGAGACCCAGTACTTC
v_gene: TRBV7-2
d_gene: .
abundance: .
j_gene: TRBJ2-5

CDR3aa: CATSGKDRGYNEQFF
CDR3nt: TGTGCCACCAGTGGAAAGGACAGAGGCTACAATGAGCAGTTCTTC
v_gene: TRBV15
d_gene: .
abundance: many
j_gene: TRBJ2-1

CDR3aa: CASSVRLAGEPTDTQYF
CDR3nt: TGTGCCAGCAGCGTAAGACTAGCGGGGGAACCCACAGATACGCAGTATTTT
v_gene: TRBV9
d_gene: TRBD2
abundance: few
j_gene: TRBJ2-3

CDR3aa: CASSQGLAGGSYEQYF
CDR3nt: TGCGCCAGCAGCCAAGGACTAGCGGGGGGGTCCTACGAGCAGTACTTC
v_gene: TRBV5-4
d_gene: TRBD2
abundance: .
j_gene: TRBJ2-7

CDR3aa: CASSWDRVVGPGELFF
CDR3nt: TGTGCCAGCAGCTGGGACAGGGTTGTGGGTCCCGGGGAGCTGTTTTTT
v_gene: TRBV7-2
d_gene: TRBD1
abundance: few
j_gene: TRBJ2-2

CDR3aa: CASSLAPLAGAQETQYF
CDR3nt: TGTGCCAGCAGCTTAGCGCCCCTAGCGGGGGCCCAAGAGACCCAGTACTTC
v_gene: TRBV11-2
d_gene: TRBD2
abundance: .
j_gene: TRBJ2-5